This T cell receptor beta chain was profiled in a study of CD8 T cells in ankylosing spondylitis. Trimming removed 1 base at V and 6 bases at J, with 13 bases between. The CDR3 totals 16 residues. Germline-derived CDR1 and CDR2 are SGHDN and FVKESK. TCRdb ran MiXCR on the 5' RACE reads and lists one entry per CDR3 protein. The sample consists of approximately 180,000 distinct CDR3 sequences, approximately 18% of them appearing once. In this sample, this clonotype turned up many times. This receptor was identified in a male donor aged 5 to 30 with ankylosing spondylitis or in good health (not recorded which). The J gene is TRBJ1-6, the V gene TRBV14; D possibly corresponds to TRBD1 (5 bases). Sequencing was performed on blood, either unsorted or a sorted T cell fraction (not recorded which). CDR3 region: CASSQVSGTFNSPLHF. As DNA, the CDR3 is TGTGCCAGCAGCCAAGTATCGGGGACCTTTAATTCACCCCTCCACTTT.